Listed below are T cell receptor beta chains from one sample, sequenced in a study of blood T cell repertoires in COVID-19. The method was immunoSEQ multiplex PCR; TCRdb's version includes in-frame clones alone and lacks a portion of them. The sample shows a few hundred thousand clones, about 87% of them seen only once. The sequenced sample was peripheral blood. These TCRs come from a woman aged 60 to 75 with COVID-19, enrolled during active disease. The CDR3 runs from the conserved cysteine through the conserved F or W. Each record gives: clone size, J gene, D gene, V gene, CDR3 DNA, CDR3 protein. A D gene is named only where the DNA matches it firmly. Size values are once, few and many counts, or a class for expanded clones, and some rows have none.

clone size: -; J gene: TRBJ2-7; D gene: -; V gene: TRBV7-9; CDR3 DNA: TGTGCCAGCAGCTTATCCAGGGGTTACCACGAGCAGTACTTC; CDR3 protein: CASSLSRGYHEQYF
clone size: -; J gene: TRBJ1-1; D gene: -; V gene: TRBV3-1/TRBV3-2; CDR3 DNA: TGTGCCAGCACCCCTCGGGGGGGGAACACTGAAGCTTTCTTT; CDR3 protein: CASTPRGGNTEAFF
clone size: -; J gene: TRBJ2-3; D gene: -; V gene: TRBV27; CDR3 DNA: TGTGCCAGCAGTTTTGCGCTAGCTCAAGATACGCAGTATTTT; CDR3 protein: CASSFALAQDTQYF
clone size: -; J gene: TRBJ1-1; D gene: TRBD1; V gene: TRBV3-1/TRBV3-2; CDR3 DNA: TGTGCCAGCAGCCCGCGGGACAGGAACACTGAAGCTTTCTTT; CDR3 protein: CASSPRDRNTEAFF
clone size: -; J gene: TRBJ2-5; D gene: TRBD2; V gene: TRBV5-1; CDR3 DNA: TGCGCCAGCAGCACGGGACTAGCGGGAGGGCGGGAGACCCAGTACTTC; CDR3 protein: CASSTGLAGGRETQYF
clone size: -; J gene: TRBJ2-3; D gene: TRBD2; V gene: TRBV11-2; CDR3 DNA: TGTGCCAGCAGCTTCTTAGCGGGAGGGGCGGTAGATACGCAGTATTTT; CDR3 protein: CASSFLAGGAVDTQYF
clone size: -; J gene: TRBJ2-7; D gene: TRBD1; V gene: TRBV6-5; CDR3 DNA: TGTGCCAGCAGGTACAGGGGGCGGTTCTACGAGCAGTACTTC; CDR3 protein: CASRYRGRFYEQYF
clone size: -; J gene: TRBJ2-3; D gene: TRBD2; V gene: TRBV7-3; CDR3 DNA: TGTGCCAGCAGCGCGACTAGCGGGAGTACAGATACGCAGTATTTT; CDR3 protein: CASSATSGSTDTQYF
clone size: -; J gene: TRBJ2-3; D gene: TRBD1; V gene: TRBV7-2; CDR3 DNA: TGTGCCAGCAGCAGACAGGGGAGAGATACGCAGTATTTT; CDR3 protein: CASSRQGRDTQYF
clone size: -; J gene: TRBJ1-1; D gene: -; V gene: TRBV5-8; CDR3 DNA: TGTGCCAGCAGCTTGCCACAGGGAATGAACACTGAAGCTTTCTTT; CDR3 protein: CASSLPQGMNTEAFF
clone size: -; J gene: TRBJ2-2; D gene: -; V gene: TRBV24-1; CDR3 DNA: TGTGCCACCAGTGACCGGACAGTCCGCGGGGAGCTGTTTTTT; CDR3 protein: CATSDRTVRGELFF
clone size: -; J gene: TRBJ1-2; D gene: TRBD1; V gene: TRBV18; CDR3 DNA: TGTGCCAGCTCGCCGGACAGGCCACCTACGGGCTACACCTTC; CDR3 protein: CASSPDRPPTGYTF
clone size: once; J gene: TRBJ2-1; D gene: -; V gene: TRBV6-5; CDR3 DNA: TGTGCCAGCAGTTACGGTATTAGCTACAATGAGCAGTTCTTC; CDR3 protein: CASSYGISYNEQFF
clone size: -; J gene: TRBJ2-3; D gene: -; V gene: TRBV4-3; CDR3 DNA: TGCGCCAGCAGCCAAGATTGGGGGGTAACGCAGTATTTT; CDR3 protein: CASSQDWGVTQYF
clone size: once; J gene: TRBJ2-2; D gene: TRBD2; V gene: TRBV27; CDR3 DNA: TGTGCCAGCAGTTCAACTAGCGTACGGGACACCGGGGAGCTGTTTTTT; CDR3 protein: CASSSTSVRDTGELFF
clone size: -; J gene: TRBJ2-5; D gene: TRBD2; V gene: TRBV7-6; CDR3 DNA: TGTGCCAGCTCGCGGCCTAGCGGGAGGAGGGACCAAGAGACCCAGTACTTC; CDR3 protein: CASSRPSGRRDQETQYF
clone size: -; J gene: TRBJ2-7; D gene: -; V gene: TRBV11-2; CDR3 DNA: TGTGCCAGCAGCTCCGTTCGACGCCCGGGCTACGAGCAGTACTTC; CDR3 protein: CASSSVRRPGYEQYF
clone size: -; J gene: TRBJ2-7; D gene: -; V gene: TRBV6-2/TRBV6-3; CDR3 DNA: TGTGCCAGCAGTCCCCTGGGGGGAGGCCGCGGGGACTACGAGCAGTACTTC; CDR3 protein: CASSPLGGGRGDYEQYF
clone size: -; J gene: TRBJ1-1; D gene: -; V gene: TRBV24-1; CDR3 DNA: TGTGCCACCCGTGGGGGGACACACACTGAAGCTTTCTTT; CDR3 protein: CATRGGTHTEAFF
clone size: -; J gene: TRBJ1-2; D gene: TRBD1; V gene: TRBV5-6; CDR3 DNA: TGTGCCAGCAGCCCTCTCTGGGACAGGGGAAACTATGGCTACACCTTC; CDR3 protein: CASSPLWDRGNYGYTF
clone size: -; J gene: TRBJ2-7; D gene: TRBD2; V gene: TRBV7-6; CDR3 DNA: TGTGCCAGCAGCAGTACTAGCGGCTACGAGCAGTACTTC; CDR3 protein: CASSSTSGYEQYF
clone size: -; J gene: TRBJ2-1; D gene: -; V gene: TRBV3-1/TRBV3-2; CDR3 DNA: TGTGCCAGCAGCCAACCGATTAGCTCCTACAATGAGCAGTTCTTC; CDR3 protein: CASSQPISSYNEQFF
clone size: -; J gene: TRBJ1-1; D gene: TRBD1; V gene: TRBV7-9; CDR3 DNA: TGTGCCAGCAGCTCTGGACAGGGGAGGGACACTGAAGCTTTCTTT; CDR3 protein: CASSSGQGRDTEAFF
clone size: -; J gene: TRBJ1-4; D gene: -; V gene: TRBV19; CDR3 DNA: TGTGCCAGTACCCCGACCGGACTGAAAACTGAAAAACTGTTTTTT; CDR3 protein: CASTPTGLKTEKLFF
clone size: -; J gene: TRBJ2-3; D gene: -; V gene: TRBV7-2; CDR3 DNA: TGTGCCAGCAGCTACAGGGTTGTAACAGATACGCAGTATTTT; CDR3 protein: CASSYRVVTDTQYF
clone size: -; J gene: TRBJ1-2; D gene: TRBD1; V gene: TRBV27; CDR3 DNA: TGTGCCAGCAGTAGACAGGGGGTCTATGGCTACACCTTC; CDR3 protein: CASSRQGVYGYTF
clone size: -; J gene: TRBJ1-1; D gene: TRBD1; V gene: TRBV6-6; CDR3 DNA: TGTGCCAGCAGCCAACAGGGGGCTATGAACACTGAAGCTTTCTTT; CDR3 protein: CASSQQGAMNTEAFF
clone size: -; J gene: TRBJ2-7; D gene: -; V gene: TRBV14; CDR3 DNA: TGTGCCAGCAGCCAAGAATTGGGGGCGCAGCAGTACTTC; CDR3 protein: CASSQELGAQQYF
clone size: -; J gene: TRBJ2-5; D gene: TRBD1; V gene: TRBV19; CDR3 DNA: TGTGCCAGTAGTATAGAGTCCAGGGGGCGGCCGTCAATAGAGACCCAGTACTTC; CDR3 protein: CASSIESRGRPSIETQYF
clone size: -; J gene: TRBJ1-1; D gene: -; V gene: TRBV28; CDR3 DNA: TGTGCCAGCAGTTCGGGTATTGAAGCTTTCTTT; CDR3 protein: CASSSGIEAFF
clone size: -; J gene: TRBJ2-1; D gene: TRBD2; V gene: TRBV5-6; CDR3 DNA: TGTGCCAGCAGCTTGGGGGGGACTAGCGTCTACAATGAGCAGTTCTTC; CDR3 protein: CASSLGGTSVYNEQFF
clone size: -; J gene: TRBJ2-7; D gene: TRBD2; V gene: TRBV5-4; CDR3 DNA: TGTGCCAGCAGCCGACCGGGGGGGATCTACGAGCAGTACTTC; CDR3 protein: CASSRPGGIYEQYF
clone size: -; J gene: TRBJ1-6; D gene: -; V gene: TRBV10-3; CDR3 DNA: TGTGCCATCAGTGATCTTGGCTCACCCCTCCACTTT; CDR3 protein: CAISDLGSPLHF
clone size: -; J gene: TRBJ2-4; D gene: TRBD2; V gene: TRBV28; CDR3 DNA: TGTGCCAGCAGACCAAGCGGGAGGGCCCCCATTCAGTACTTC; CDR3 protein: CASRPSGRAPIQYF
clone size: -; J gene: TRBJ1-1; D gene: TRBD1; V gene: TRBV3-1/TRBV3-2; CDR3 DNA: TGTGCCAGCAGCCCGACAGGGCTGAACACTGAAGCTTTCTTT; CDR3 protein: CASSPTGLNTEAFF
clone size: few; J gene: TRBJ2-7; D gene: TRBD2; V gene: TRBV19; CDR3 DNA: TGTGCCAGTACGGGACTAGCGGGGGGCGAGCAGTACTTC; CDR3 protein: CASTGLAGGEQYF
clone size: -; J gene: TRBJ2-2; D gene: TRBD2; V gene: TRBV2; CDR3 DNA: TGTGCCAGCAGTGTCAGCGGGGCGGCCGGGGAGCTGTTTTTT; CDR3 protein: CASSVSGAAGELFF
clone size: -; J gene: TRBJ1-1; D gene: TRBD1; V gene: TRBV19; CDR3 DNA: TGTGCCAAAAAGGGACAGGCTATTTTCCCGCTGAACACTGAAGCTTTCTTT; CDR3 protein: CAKKGQAIFPLNTEAFF
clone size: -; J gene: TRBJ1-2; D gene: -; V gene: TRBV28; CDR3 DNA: TGTGCCAGCACAACAGGGTATGGCTACACCTTC; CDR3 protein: CASTTGYGYTF
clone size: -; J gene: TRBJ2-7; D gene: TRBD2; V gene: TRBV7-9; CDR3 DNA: TGTGCCAGCAGCGGGGGACTAGCGGGAGTAATCGACGAGCAGTACTTC; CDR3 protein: CASSGGLAGVIDEQYF
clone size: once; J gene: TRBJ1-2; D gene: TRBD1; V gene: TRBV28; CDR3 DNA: TGTGCCAGCAGTTCTTCCGGGACAGGGTCTTTCCACACCTTC; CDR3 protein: CASSSSGTGSFHTF
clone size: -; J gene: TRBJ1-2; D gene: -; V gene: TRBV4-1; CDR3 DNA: TGCGCCAGCAGCCAAGATGGAGGGGATTACTATGGCTACACCTTC; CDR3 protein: CASSQDGGDYYGYTF
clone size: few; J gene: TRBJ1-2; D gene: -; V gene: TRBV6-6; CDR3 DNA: TGTGCCAGCAGCCCGGGGGGGGTTAACACCTTC; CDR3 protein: CASSPGGVNTF
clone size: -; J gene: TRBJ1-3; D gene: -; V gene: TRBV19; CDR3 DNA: TGTGCCAGTAGGACAGGATTCTCTGGAAACACCATATATTTT; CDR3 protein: CASRTGFSGNTIYF
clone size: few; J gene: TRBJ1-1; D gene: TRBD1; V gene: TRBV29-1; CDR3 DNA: TGCAGCGGCCGGGGAAGACAGGGGCGGTCTGGGAACACTGAAGCTTTCTTT; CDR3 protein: CSGRGRQGRSGNTEAFF
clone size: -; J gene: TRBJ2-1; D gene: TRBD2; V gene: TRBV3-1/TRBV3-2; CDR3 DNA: TGTGCCAGCAGCCAGCGGGGACTAGCGGTCCCCTCTAGGGTTATGGATGAGCAGTTCTTC; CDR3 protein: CASSQRGLAVPSRVMDEQFF
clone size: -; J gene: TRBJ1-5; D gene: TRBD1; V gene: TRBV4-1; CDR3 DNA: TGCGCCAGCAGCCAAGATGGGACAGTCAATCAGCCCCAGCATTTT; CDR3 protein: CASSQDGTVNQPQHF
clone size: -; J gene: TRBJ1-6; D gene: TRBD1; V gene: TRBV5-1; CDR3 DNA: TGCGCCAGCAGCTTCGACAGGGGTAATTCACCCCTCCACTTT; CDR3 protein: CASSFDRGNSPLHF
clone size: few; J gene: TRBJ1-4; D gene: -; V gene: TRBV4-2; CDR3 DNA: TGTGCCAGCAGCCCTGGGGCTTTTCCGGAAAAACTGTTTTTT; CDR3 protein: CASSPGAFPEKLFF
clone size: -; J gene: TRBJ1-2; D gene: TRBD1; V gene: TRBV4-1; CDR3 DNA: TGCGCCAGCAGCCACAGGACAGGGGTAAACTATGGCTACACCTTC; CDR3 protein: CASSHRTGVNYGYTF
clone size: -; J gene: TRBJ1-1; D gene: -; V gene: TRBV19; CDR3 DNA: TGTGCCAGTAGTATCCCAGCAGGGGATCTGGAAGCTTTCTTT; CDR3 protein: CASSIPAGDLEAFF
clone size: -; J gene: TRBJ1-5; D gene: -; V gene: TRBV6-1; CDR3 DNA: TGTGCCAGCAGTGAAGATGGGGGGGGAAATAGCAATCAGCCCCAGCATTTT; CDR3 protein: CASSEDGGGNSNQPQHF
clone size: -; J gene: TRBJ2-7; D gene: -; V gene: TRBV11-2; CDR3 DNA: TGTGCCAGCAGCTTAAACCGACTAGTTCGCGAGCAGTACTTC; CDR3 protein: CASSLNRLVREQYF
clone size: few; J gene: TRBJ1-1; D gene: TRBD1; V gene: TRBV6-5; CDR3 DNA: TGTGCCAGCAGTTATCCAAACAGGGGTGAAGCTTTCTTT; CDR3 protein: CASSYPNRGEAFF